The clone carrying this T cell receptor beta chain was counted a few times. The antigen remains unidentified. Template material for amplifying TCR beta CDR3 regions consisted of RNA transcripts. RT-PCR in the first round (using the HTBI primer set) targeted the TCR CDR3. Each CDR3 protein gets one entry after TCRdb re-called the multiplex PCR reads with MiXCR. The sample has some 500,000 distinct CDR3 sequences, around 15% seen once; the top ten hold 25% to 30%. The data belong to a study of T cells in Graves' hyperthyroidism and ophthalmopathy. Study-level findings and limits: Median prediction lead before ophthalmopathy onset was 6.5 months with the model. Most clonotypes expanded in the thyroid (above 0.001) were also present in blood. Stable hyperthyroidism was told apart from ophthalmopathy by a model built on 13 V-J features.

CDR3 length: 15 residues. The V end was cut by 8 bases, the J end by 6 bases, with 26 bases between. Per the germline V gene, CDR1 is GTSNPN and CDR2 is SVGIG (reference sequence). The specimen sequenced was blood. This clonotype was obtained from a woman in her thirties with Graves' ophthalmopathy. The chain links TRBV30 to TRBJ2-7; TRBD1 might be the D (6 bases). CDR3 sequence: CASSATGQPSAEQYF. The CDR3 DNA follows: TGTGCCAGTAGCGCCACCGGACAGCCCTCCGCCGAGCAGTACTTC.